This T cell receptor (beta chain) is from a study of OX40 agonist ivuxolimab in advanced cancers. Background on the study: One patient with hepatocellular carcinoma and two with cutaneous melanoma, three in all, had partial responses.

Produced via immunoSEQ multiplex PCR; TCRdb's table is partial and in-frame only. The sample records 20,000 to 25,000 clones, about 85% being singletons. Regarding the study as a whole: Expanded peripheral T cell antigen specificity was not determined.

Regarding this clone: What it binds is not known.

Exclusion of a patient followed from autoimmune disease history or systemic immunosuppression. V shed 0 bases and J shed 7 bases, with 7 bases lying between them. Germline CDR1 is LNHNV and CDR2 is YYDKDF (reference sequence). The CDR3 runs 13 residues. The gene calls are TRBV15 and TRBJ2-1, with D hard to call. The sequences come from CD4+ or CD8+ T cells sorted from blood, collected in a trial of the OX40 agonist ivuxolimab. The clonotype originates from an adult with an advanced solid tumor such as melanoma, head and neck, liver or kidney cancer. CDR3 bases: TGTGCCACCAGCAGAGATGCTCCGAATGAGCAGTTCTTC. Translation gives CATSRDAPNEQFF.